This TCR beta chain was documented in a study of shared clonotypes between healthy human individuals (dated by TCRdb to between 2020 and 2021). With regard to the full study: The cohort included a few men and a couple of women between 18 and 49 years of age. Blood TCR repertoires of a handful of healthy adults were deeply sequenced to estimate repertoire size and the extent of clonotype sharing between individuals. To increase sequencing depth and limit assay-specific biases, different laboratories used diverse techniques to prepare libraries and sequence TCR repertoires. Per donor, leukapheresis produced somewhere between about 0.85 and 9.5 billion PBMCs. General conclusions and limits of the study: Pairwise subsampling indicated that sequencing depth was expected to affect the degree of clonotype sharing among donors. The genetic and exposure-history diversity represented was limited by the small number of donors. Only blood was sampled, and tissue TCR repertoires likely differ from those in blood.

CDR1 and CDR2 were assigned from the germline V gene (reference sequence) as LNHNV and YYDKDF. V and J lose 1 base and 4 bases, and a span of 14 bases separates them. The CDR3 contains 16 residues, cysteine and phenylalanine counted. CDR3 DNA only is kept here, 48 bases in frame from base 1. Turning to this clone: Its antigen is not yet known. Base quality data are lacking; no much larger clone is found one base away.

Using the deep immunoSEQ assay, multiplex PCR amplified TCR CDR3 regions from genomic DNA. Extracted genomic DNA from each cell subset was spread evenly across all wells of several immunoSEQ 96-well plates, with each plate serving as a replicate. For unsorted PBMC, approximately 310 ng genomic DNA, equal to approximately 30,000 T cell genomes, was loaded into each replicate PCR. Ten immunoSEQ deep assay plates were used to sequence the unsorted PBMC genomic DNA. The purified libraries were quantified using a Qubit 3.0 fluorometer, sized with a Bioanalyzer 2100, and then quantified again using the KAPA Library Quantification kit. Each immunoSEQ 96-well plate was sequenced on its own single-read 150-cycle Illumina NextSeq 550 flow cell. In the authors' own workflow: Because only junctional sequences without quality scores were contained in the immunoSEQ output, filtering matching that applied to full-length reads could not be performed. To assign V/J genes and CDR3, sequences were annotated against IMGT germline references using PyIR, a Python wrapper for IgBLAST v1.9. Any read was removed if the V/J assignment was weak (E-value above 1e-6), the CDR3 was missing, or the read contained stop codons, out-of-frame junctions, or ambiguous translated residues. V3J clonotypes were defined as sequences sharing an identical inferred V gene, J gene, and CDR3 amino acid sequence. Percentage overlap between repertoires was computed as shared unique clonotypes divided by the size of the smaller repertoire. Repertoire richness was assessed with RTK rarefaction, the Chao1 estimator, and Recon v2.1 estimates of unobserved clonotypes. Drawn from immuneACCESS, this table holds only the in-frame rearrangements with V and J called that TCRdb kept. Clones are partly lost; checked studies trace under half to an unresolved V gene and leave the rest unexplained. The V and J calls and clone size come from that table; D and trimming were worked out from the DNA. The sample profile shows about 490,000 clones; about three quarters of them were found once. The ten biggest clones cover 10% to 15% of the sample.

The donors were healthy, HIV-negative adults who had no recently reported acute infections or vaccinations. All donors were Caucasian adults living in Nashville, Tennessee, USA. For unsorted samples, around 85 million PBMCs were counted, and genomic DNA was extracted using the QIAamp DNA Blood Mini kit. After blood collection by leukapheresis, PBMCs were isolated using Ficoll-Histopaque density gradient centrifugation and then cryopreserved in the vapor phase of liquid nitrogen. This clonotype was sampled from a woman aged 40 to 50 in good health. Some clones in this sample may be carry-over from other donors' samples. The receptor chain draws on TRBV15 and TRBJ1-3, and the D gene may be TRBD1, 6 bases matching. The sequencing input was PBMCs. The DNA sequence is given as TGTGCCACCAGCAGAGGTCTGGGGGCGAGAGGAAACACCATATATTTT. It specifies CATSRGLGARGNTIYF. Extended through the reference TRBV15 and TRBJ1-3 proteins, this CDR3 yields the full variable domain: DAMVIQNPRYQVTQFGKPVTLSCSQTLNHNVMYWYQQKSSQAPKLLFHYYDKDFNNEADTPDNFQSRRPNTSFCFLDIRSPGLGDTAMYLCATSRGLGARGNTIYFGEGSWLTVV.